This T cell receptor beta chain was sequenced during a study of tumor-infiltrating lymphocytes in primary liver carcinoma (dated by TCRdb to about 2017). Turning to the overall study: Of the five patients (three men and two women, aged 30 to 69 years), four had hepatocellular carcinoma and one had combined HCC and intrahepatic cholangiocarcinoma. A total of around 35 specimens from 5 patients went through TCRbeta repertoire sequencing, namely 25 tumor regions, 5 adjacent noncancerous liver tissues and 5 peripheral blood samples. The roughly 27 tumor region samples were profiled with Agilent mRNA microarrays so that TCRbeta repertoire diversity could be related to the local molecular phenotype. Each sample produced roughly 3.5 to 7.13 million productive TCRbeta reads, and read depth showed no significant difference between tissue types. For each liver tumor, the study sampled five regions along with adjacent normal tissue and blood, and applied TCRbeta repertoire sequencing, expression microarrays and whole-exome sequencing. Tumors of the five patients were stage T1-T3 N0M0 with maximum diameters of roughly 4.2 to 10 cm. Technical replicate repertoires showed high reproducibility, with mean shared-clone rates roughly 0.89 and correlation coefficients above 0.95.

Counted from cysteine to phenylalanine, this CDR3 has 13 amino acids. CDR3 DNA is the only sequence kept; it has 39 bases, read in frame from the first base. For CDR1 and CDR2, the germline V gene lists KGHSH and LQKENI. Relative to germline, V is missing 8 bases and J is missing 4 bases, with 6 bases of the junction outside any gene match. With regard to this clonotype: Its cognate antigen has yet to be identified. Per-base qualities were not stored, and no clone one base away is much larger.

TCRbeta-specific cDNA was reverse-transcribed from about 520 ng total RNA using a constant-region primer and ProtoScript II reverse transcriptase. TCRbeta libraries were built with three nested multiplex PCR rounds, a slightly modified ARM-PCR procedure. Each of the first two PCR rounds ran for approximately 10 cycles using multiplex TRBV1-TRBV30 forward primers together with a Cbeta reverse primer. Sample barcodes and Illumina adapters were attached in a final 25-cycle PCR using Deep VentR polymerase. Before sequencing, amplicons of 200-500 bp were gel-purified using a QIAquick gel extraction kit. An Illumina HiSeq 2500 was used to sequence the TCRbeta amplicons with 250-bp paired-end reads. Per the authors' processing: Quality trimming of reads was performed with Trimmomatic v0.33, and paired reads were merged with FLASH v1.2.11 so that full CDR3 sequences could be recovered. MiGEC v1.2.1b assigned V, D and J germline segments to the rearranged TCRbeta sequences. VDJtools v1.0.0 computed clonotype statistics and Shannon-Wiener diversity indices. To reduce sampling bias, subsequent analyses other than the diversity analysis used only the 250 most abundant clonotypes in each sample. TCRdb reanalyzed the raw reads on its own, using fastp at Q25 for trimming and MiXCR for clone calling, and kept in-frame beta chains. Entries that share a CDR3 protein sequence are merged under the most common genes and DNA. The V and J calls were determined by TCRdb, not by the authors. The sample yields 80,000 or so distinct CDR3 sequences; 71% were counted once. The ten top clones hold approximately 13% of the sample.

Findings and caveats that apply to the study as a whole: Only roughly 8-24% of top clones appeared in all five regions of a tumor, which suggests that tumor-infiltrating T cells are spatially heterogeneous. Bulk unsorted samples precluded comparing CD4+ and CD8+ T cell repertoires. The study included only five patients, and the authors note findings should be validated in a larger study. Repertoire overlap was higher between tumor regions (mean roughly 35%) than tumor-adjacent (around 17%) or tumor-blood (roughly 14%) pairs, consistent with antigen-driven expansion. Because only the TCR beta chain was sequenced and unpaired alpha chains were not captured, true repertoire diversity is likely underestimated. The top 250 clones accounted for a significantly greater share of the repertoire in tumors than in blood (p = 0.039).

Without any cell sorting, total RNA and DNA were co-extracted from roughly 18-30 mg of bulk tissue using the AllPrep DNA/RNA mini kit. Surgical resection was performed in China between November 2015 and 2016 on about 5 patients with histopathologically diagnosed primary liver carcinoma. Patients had chronic HBV infection and were treatment-naive at sampling. Each tumor was sampled at five spatially separated regions: the tumor centre plus the superior, inferior, left-lateral and right-lateral poles. Histology showed that every tumor sample contained more than 75% viable tumor cells. Fresh tumor and adjacent tissue pieces were bisected, with one half stored in RNAlater at -80 degrees C and the other half sent for histology.

The receptor chain draws on TRBV18 and TRBJ2-3, and TRBD2 matches 7 of the central bases. This clonotype was obtained from a woman aged 60-70 years with primary liver carcinoma and hepatitis B virus infection. What was sequenced was liver tumor tissue from sampling region 4. Sample cell subset or site, as interpreted from the label and publication: tumor region T4, right-lateral pole. CDR3 protein: CASPSAGADTQYF. The base sequence is TGTGCCAGCCCGAGCGCGGGAGCAGATACGCAGTATTTT.